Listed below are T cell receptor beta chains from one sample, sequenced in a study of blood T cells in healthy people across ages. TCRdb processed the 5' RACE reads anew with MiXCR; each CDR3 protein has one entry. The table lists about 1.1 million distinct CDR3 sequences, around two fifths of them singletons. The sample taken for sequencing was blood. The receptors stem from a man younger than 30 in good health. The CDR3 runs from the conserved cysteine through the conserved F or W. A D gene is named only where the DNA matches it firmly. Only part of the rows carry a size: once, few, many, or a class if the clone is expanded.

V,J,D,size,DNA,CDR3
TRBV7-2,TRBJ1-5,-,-,TGTGCCAGCAGCTTAGCCCCGGGGAATCGGCCCCAGCATTTT,CASSLAPGNRPQHF
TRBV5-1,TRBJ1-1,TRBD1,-,TGCGCCAGCAGCTTGGCTCGGGACAGCATGAACACTGAAGCTTTCTTT,CASSLARDSMNTEAFF
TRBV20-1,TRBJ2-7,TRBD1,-,TGCAGGGCTTCCAGGGGGATGGACGAGCAGTACTTC,CRASRGMDEQYF
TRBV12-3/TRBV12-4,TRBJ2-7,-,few,TGTGCCAGCAGTCTATGGGCCCACGAGCAGTACTTC,CASSLWAHEQYF
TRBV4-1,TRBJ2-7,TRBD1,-,TGCCTCAGCAGCCAGGGACAGGGGGCGTGGGAGATCCAGTACTTC,CLSSQGQGAWEIQYF
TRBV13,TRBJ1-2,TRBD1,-,TGTGCCAGCAGCTCGACAGGGGGCGACTATGGCTACACCTTC,CASSSTGGDYGYTF
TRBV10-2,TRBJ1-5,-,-,TGCGCCAGCAGTAGTCTCCCAGTTCAGCCCCAGAATTTT,CASSSLPVQPQNF
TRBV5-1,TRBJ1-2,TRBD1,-,TGCGCCAGCAGCGTGAACGCCGAGACAGGGTTGGACTATGGCTGCACCTTC,CASSVNAETGLDYGCTF
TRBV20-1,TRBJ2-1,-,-,TGCAGCGCGCGTGGAGACTACAATGAGCAGTTCTTC,CSARGDYNEQFF
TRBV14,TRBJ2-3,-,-,TGTGCCAGCTCTCTCCGAGCGGTTGCAGATACGCAGTATTTT,CASSLRAVADTQYF
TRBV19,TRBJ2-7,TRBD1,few,TGTGCCAGTAGTCCCCGGGACAGGGGGTCCTACGAGCAGTACTTC,CASSPRDRGSYEQYF
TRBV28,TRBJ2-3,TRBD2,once,TGTGCCACCGCCACTAGCGGGGCCACAGATACGCAGTATTTT,CATATSGATDTQYF
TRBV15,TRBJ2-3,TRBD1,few,TGTGCCACCAGCGGATACGGACAGGGCCTCTTATTCCCAGATACGCAGTATTTT,CATSGYGQGLLFPDTQYF
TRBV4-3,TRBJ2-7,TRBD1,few,TGCGCCAGCAGCCAAGATTGGACAGGGCTCTACGAGCAGTACTTC,CASSQDWTGLYEQYF
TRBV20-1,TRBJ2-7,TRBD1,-,TGCAGTGCTCGGATGAGGGCGTTGGACAGGCCAATGTATGAGCAGTACTTC,CSARMRALDRPMYEQYF
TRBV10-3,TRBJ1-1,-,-,TGTGCCATCAGTGAGGACAGAGCTGAAGCTTTCTTT,CAISEDRAEAFF
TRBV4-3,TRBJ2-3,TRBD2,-,TGCGCCAGCAGCCAGGCCGGGAGGGCGGGGGCTCCAGATACGCAGTATTTT,CASSQAGRAGAPDTQYF
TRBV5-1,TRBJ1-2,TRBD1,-,TGCGCCAGCAGCTTAAGACAGGGGGCGTATGGCTACACCTTC,CASSLRQGAYGYTF
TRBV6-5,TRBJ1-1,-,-,TGTGCCAGCAGTTACTCATCGGCCAGCTTGAACACTGAAGCTTTCTTT,CASSYSSASLNTEAFF
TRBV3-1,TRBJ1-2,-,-,TGTGCCAGCAGCACAAGAGCGGCACGGGCTAACTACACCTTC,CASSTRAARANYTF
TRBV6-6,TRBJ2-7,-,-,TGTGCCAGCAGTGTTACAGCAGATGACGGCGAGCAGTACTTC,CASSVTADDGEQYF
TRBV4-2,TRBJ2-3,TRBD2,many,TGTGCCAGCAGCCACGGAGTAGCGGGGGAGAGGAGGAGCACAGATACGCAGTATTTT,CASSHGVAGERRSTDTQYF
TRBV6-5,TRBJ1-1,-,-,TGTGCCAGCAGTTACTCATCAGAGGGCGGCCCGAACACTGAAGCTTTCTTT,CASSYSSEGGPNTEAFF
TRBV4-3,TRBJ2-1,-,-,TGCGCCAGCAGCCAAAGCTACAGGGCTAATGAGCAGTTCTTC,CASSQSYRANEQFF
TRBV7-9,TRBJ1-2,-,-,TGTGCCAGCAGCCCGCTCGGACGGGCGGACTATGGCTACACCTTC,CASSPLGRADYGYTF
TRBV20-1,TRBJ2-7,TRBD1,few,TGCAGTGCTCCCCTTTCGGGACAGGGTAACGAGCAGTACTTC,CSAPLSGQGNEQYF
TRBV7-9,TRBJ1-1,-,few,TGTGCCAGCAGCGGCTCGGGACACGAAGCTTTCTTT,CASSGSGHEAFF
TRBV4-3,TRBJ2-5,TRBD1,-,TGCGCCAGCAGCACCCACACCGGGACAGCCGATTACAATGAGCAGTACTTC,CASSTHTGTADYNEQYF
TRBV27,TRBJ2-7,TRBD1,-,TGTGCCAGCAGTTTATCAGCGGGTTCCGGGACAGGGTTCTACGAGCAGTACTTC,CASSLSAGSGTGFYEQYF
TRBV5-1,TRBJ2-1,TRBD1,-,TGCGCCAGCAGCCAATACCGGACAGGGAGCGGGAATGAGCAGTTCTTC,CASSQYRTGSGNEQFF
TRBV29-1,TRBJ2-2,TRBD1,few,TGCAGCGTCATACCGGGACAGCTGACGAACACCGGGGAGCTGTTTTTT,CSVIPGQLTNTGELFF
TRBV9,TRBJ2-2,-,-,TGTGCCAGCAGCGTAGAGGCAGGAAGCACCGGGGAGCTGTTTTTT,CASSVEAGSTGELFF
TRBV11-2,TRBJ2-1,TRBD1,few,TGTGCGAGCAGCAAAGACAGGGACAATGAGCAGTTCTTC,CASSKDRDNEQFF
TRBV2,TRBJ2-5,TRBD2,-,TGTGCCAGCAGGGAACTAGCGGGGGAGACCCAGTACTTC,CASRELAGETQYF
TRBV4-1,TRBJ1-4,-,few,TGCGCCAGCAGCCAAGATCTGCGCCGAACGAATGAAAAACTGTTTTTT,CASSQDLRRTNEKLFF